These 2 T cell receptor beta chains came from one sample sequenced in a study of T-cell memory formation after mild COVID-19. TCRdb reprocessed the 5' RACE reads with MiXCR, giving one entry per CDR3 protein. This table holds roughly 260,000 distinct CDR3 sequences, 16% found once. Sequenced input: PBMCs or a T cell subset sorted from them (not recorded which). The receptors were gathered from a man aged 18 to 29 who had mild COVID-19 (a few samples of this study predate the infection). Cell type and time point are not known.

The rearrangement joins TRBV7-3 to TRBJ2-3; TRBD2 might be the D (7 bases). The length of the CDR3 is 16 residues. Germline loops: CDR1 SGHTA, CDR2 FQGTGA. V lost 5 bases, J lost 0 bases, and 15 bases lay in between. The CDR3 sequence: CASSAGRGASTDTQYF. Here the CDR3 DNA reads TGTGCCAGCAGCGCCGGTCGGGGGGCTAGCACAGATACGCAGTATTTT.

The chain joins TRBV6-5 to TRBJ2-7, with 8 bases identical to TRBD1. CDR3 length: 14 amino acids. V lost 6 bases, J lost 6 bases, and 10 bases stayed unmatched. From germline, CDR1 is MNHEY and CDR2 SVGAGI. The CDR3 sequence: CASRVGQGSSEQYV. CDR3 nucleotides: TGTGCCAGCAGAGTAGGACAGGGAAGCTCCGAGCAGTACGTC.